A selection of T cell receptor beta chains follows, all from one sample in a study of blood T cell repertoires in COVID-19. This table comes from immunoSEQ multiplex PCR, and its TCRdb copy is limited to in-frame clones, with some not included. This table has 250,000 to 350,000 clones, around 86% appearing once. Sample: peripheral blood. Receptors were obtained from a woman in her 30s with active or convalescent COVID-19. Both conserved end residues are trimmed from each CDR3.

V gene | CDR3 protein
TRBV23-1 | ASSQSRRTTDLAKNIQY
TRBV6-1 | ASSEWADPGDTQY
TRBV25-1 | ASRGLAYGYT
TRBV5-1 | ASSLRPGVGNEQF
TRBV27 | ASSLQGRSNQPQH
TRBV6-2/TRBV6-3 | ASSYGPNQPQH
TRBV18 | ASSPSRDADTQY
TRBV18 | ASSLKGADYGYT
TRBV5-1 | ASSLQSFQETQY
TRBV28 | ASLPGGQETQY
TRBV9 | ASSSSFGTDTQY
TRBV12-3/TRBV12-4 | ASSYRANQPQH
TRBV19 | ASSNRDGQPQH
TRBV13 | ASNQGSGTEAF
TRBV6-2/TRBV6-3 | ASSPGQGALRSAF
TRBV7-2 | ASSSRQGTDTQY
TRBV19 | ASSIYRTAINEQY
TRBV27 | ASSSNPTGTQY
TRBV19 | ASSPLAGAGDEQF
TRBV5-8 | ASSRAGSPLH
TRBV5-4 | ASSSGQGRYGYT
TRBV5-4 | ASSLVGRNSYEQY
TRBV29-1 | SALSVRTDTQY
TRBV5-3 | ARSLKGGPNSPLH
TRBV10-1 | ASSPIKTGETF
TRBV19 | ASSSITDTQY
TRBV7-2 | ASSFPGTGYGYT
TRBV5-4 | ASSQFQGNYGYT
TRBV7-9 | ASSPGGARGSGNTIY
TRBV6-5 | ASIASAATDTQY
TRBV20-1 | SASLFREATDTQY
TRBV6-6 | ASSRPFAGVKGQPQH
TRBV6-2/TRBV6-3 | ASSYGLADYEQY
TRBV28 | ASARPGQGARSRNSPLH
TRBV27 | ASRSGVGQPQH
TRBV19 | ASSETLNYGYT
TRBV30 | AWVRTTGSPLH
TRBV15 | ATSRGARETQY
TRBV29-1 | SVEARTRNYGYT
TRBV5-1 | ASSLEGQGEFVRQF
TRBV7-9 | ASSSALSAQH
TRBV14 | ASSQLQGAGEKLF